Below are 23 T cell receptor beta chains sequenced from a single sample in a study of T cell changes during pregnancy in multiple sclerosis. Clones were read by immunoSEQ multiplex PCR, and TCRdb kept only the in-frame ones, dropping some. The data hold tens of thousands of clones, with around 90% observed a single time. The source material was CD4+ T cells from peripheral blood mononuclear cells, sampled in the third trimester of pregnancy. The receptors shown here come from a female donor with multiple sclerosis, enrolled in a pregnancy study.

The table lists this clone with a count of one. The chain joins TRBV7-2 to TRBJ1-5; 7 positions match TRBD1. V gave up 4 bases and J gave up 6 bases; unmatched junction bases: 9. The germline V gene encodes CDR1 SGHTA and CDR2 FQGNSA. The CDR3 has 15 residues. The CDR3 sequence is CASSYRQGVGQPQHF. CDR3 nucleotide sequence: TGTGCCAGCAGCTACCGCCAGGGGGTGGGTCAGCCCCAGCATTTT.

This rearrangement joins TRBV7-9 to TRBJ1-2, with 7 bases that match TRBD1. The CDR3 has 17 amino acids. Germline V gene data show CDR1 as SEHNR and CDR2 as FQNEAQ (reference sequence). V shed 1 base and J 4 bases; nucleotides not matched to a gene: 12. The CDR3 DNA sequence: TGTGCCAGCAGCTTAGTTCCCCCTCCAGCAGGGGGCTATGGCTACACCTTC. It encodes CASSLVPPPAGGYGYTF.

The V call is TRBV19, the J call TRBJ2-5; D not resolved. The germline V and J ends were trimmed by 4 bases and 4 bases, with 10 bases remaining between them. CDR1 is LNHDA and CDR2 is SQIVND in the germline V gene (reference sequence). This CDR3 spans 13 amino acids. This CDR3 is CASSSSSVETQYF. For the CDR3, the DNA is TGTGCCAGTAGTAGTTCCTCAGTAGAGACCCAGTACTTC. Based on the CDR3 plus reference TRBV19 and TRBJ2-5, the full variable domain is DGGITQSPKYLFRKEGQNVTLSCEQNLNHDAMYWYRQDPGQGLRLIYYSQIVNDFQKGDIAEGYSVSREKKESFPLTVTSAQKNPTAFYLCASSSSSVETQYFGPGTRLLVL.

V gene TRBV18 combines with J gene TRBJ1-2; D unclear. CDR1 and CDR2 (germline): KGHSH, LQKENI. V lost 4 bases and J 5 bases, leaving 8 bases between the germline ends. The CDR3 length is 12 residues. The CDR3 here is CASSRAEYGYTF. CDR3 DNA: TGTGCCAGCTCACGGGCAGAATATGGCTACACCTTC.

The chain is built from TRBV29-1 and TRBJ2-7; D gene ambiguous. There are 12 residues in the CDR3. Trimming shortened V by 4 bases and J by 0 bases, and 7 bases separated the two germline ends. CDR1 is SQVTM and CDR2 is ANQGSEA in the germline V gene. CDR3 sequence reads: CSVGISSYEQYF. As DNA, the CDR3 is TGCAGCGTTGGAATTAGCTCCTACGAGCAGTACTTC.

The gene calls are TRBV2 and TRBJ2-1, with D possibly being TRBD1 (6 bases). The germline gives CDR1 SNHLY, CDR2 FYNNEI. This CDR3 has 13 residues. Trimming shortened V by 7 bases and J by 6 bases, and 13 bases separated the two germline ends. The CDR3 nucleotides are TGTGCCAGCAACCTGGGGGCTTCCAATGAGCAGTTCTTC. Encoded protein: CASNLGASNEQFF.

V usage is TRBV5-4 and J usage is TRBJ2-1; D unresolved. This CDR3 is 11 amino acids long. Germline V gives CDR1 SGHNT, CDR2 YYREEE (reference sequence). V lost 0 bases and J lost 9, with 4 bases in between. Written as DNA, the CDR3 is TGTGCCAGCAGCTTGGCCGGTGAGCAGTTCTTC. Its translation: CASSLAGEQFF.

V is TRBV7-8 and J is TRBJ1-6; TRBD1 might be the D (6 bases). Germline CDR1 SGHVS, CDR2 FQNEAQ. CDR3 length equals 14 residues. V lost 4 bases to trimming and J lost 10 bases, with 14 bases between them. CDR3 sequence reads: CASSSSTGFSPLHF. The DNA for the CDR3 is TGTGCCAGCAGCTCCTCAACAGGGTTCTCACCCCTCCACTTT.

The chain carries TRBV19 and TRBJ2-7, with 7 bases fitting TRBD1. Germline V gives CDR1 LNHDA, CDR2 SQIVND (reference sequence). This CDR3 has 16 amino acids. After removal of 4 bases from V and 0 bases from J, the junction contained 9 bases not matched to a gene. Here the CDR3 reads CASSKTGTAYSYEQYF. The CDR3 region has the DNA TGTGCCAGTAGTAAGACCGGGACAGCTTACTCCTACGAGCAGTACTTC.

The V gene is TRBV28, the J gene TRBJ2-3; 15 bases fit TRBD2. CDR1 is MDHEN, CDR2 SYDVKM, per germline. Trimming removed 4 bases from V and 2 bases from J; junction bases left unmatched: 13. This CDR3 spans 20 amino acids. The CDR3 nucleotides are TGTGCCAGCAGTTCCCTGGGACTAGCGGGGGGAGGATCCAACACAGATACGCAGTATTTT. This codes for CASSSLGLAGGGSNTDTQYF.

The chain joins TRBV6-1 to TRBJ1-2; no clear D. V was shortened by 5 bases and J by 4 bases, with 14 bases between the two germline ends. Per germline, CDR1 MNHNS and CDR2 SASEGT. The CDR3 has 14 residues. DNA for the CDR3: TGTGCCAGCAGTCCCTCAACTTCTGTCTATGGCTACACCTTC. It yields the protein CASSPSTSVYGYTF.

The V and J genes are TRBV5-1 and TRBJ2-1; D perhaps matches TRBD2 (5 bases). Trimming took 2 bases from V and 10 from J, leaving 19 bases between them. Per the germline V gene, CDR1 is SGHRS and CDR2 is YFSETQ. This CDR3 contains 15 residues. This CDR3 is CASSLGRRVTLEQFF. CDR3 DNA: TGCGCCAGCAGCTTAGGGAGACGGGTCACTTTGGAGCAGTTCTTC. The complete variable domain, with remaining parts taken from reference TRBV5-1 and TRBJ2-1, reads KAGVTQTPRYLIKTRGQQVTLSCSPISGHRSVSWYQQTPGQGLQFLFEYFSETQRNKGNFPGRFSGRQFSNSRSEMNVSTLELGDSALYLCASSLGRRVTLEQFFGPGTRLTVL.

The chain combines TRBV6-5 with TRBJ1-5; weak D call: TRBD1 (5 bases). The CDR3 is made up of 13 amino acids. Germline assignment: CDR1 MNHEY and CDR2 SVGAGI. Between the trimmed V and J ends, which lost 9 bases and 10 bases, there was a span of 19 bases. In DNA, the CDR3 is TGTGCCAGTGGAACTGCCACGGGGGGTCCCCAGCATTTT. Translation gives CASGTATGGPQHF.

The CDR3 here is CASSSSGASTGELFF. As DNA, the CDR3 is TGCGCCAGCAGTTCTAGCGGTGCTTCCACCGGGGAGCTGTTTTTT. The rearrangement links TRBV5-1 to TRBJ2-2, with 7 positions matching TRBD2. Germline lookup yields CDR1 SGHRS and CDR2 YFSETQ. V shed 5 bases and J 4 bases; nucleotides not matched to a gene: 8. The CDR3 length is 15 residues.

V is TRBV2 and J is TRBJ1-1; D uncertain. The length of the CDR3 is 13 residues. V dropped 3 bases and J dropped 5 bases, with 10 bases sitting between them. Germline V gives CDR1 SNHLY, CDR2 FYNNEI. CDR3 nucleotides: TGTGCCAGCAGTGAGGGGAGGCAGACTGAAGCTTTCTTT. Protein product: CASSEGRQTEAFF.

The chain couples TRBV28 to TRBJ2-1; TRBD2 matches at 12 bases. J was trimmed by 1 base and V by 2 bases; bases with no gene match: 0. This CDR3 is built from 16 residues. Germline lookup yields CDR1 MDHEN and CDR2 SYDVKM. The CDR3 loop is CASSLTSGRSYNEQFF. The CDR3 region has the DNA TGTGCCAGCAGTTTAACTAGCGGGAGGTCCTACAATGAGCAGTTCTTC.

This chain links TRBV9 with TRBJ1-1; no reliable D call. V was clipped by 3 bases and J by 1 base, with 13 bases between them. From germline, CDR1 is SGDLS and CDR2 YYNGEE. The CDR3 has 15 amino acids. The CDR3 spells CASSAPGGRNTEAFF. The DNA of the CDR3 is TGTGCCAGCAGCGCCCCCGGCGGGAGGAACACTGAAGCTTTCTTT.

The genes are TRBV5-1 and TRBJ1-1; a weak D match, TRBD1 (6 bases). CDR3 size: 14 residues. Germline loops: CDR1 SGHRS, CDR2 YFSETQ. Trimming pared 0 bases from V and 7 bases from J, leaving 13 bases between. CDR3 DNA sequence: TGCGCCAGCAGCTTGGAGGGGACAAGGGGTGAAGCTTTCTTT. Translated, it gives CASSLEGTRGEAFF.

This chain's CDR3 is CSVLQGASGETQYF. CDR3 bases: TGCAGCGTCCTCCAGGGGGCTAGCGGAGAGACCCAGTACTTC. V gene TRBV29-1 combines with J gene TRBJ2-5; tentatively, D is TRBD1 (8 bases). The length of the CDR3 is 14 residues. The germline CDR1 and CDR2 sequences are SQVTM and ANQGSEA. Trimming cost V 6 bases and J 4 bases, with 18 bases left between them.

The V call is TRBV27, the J call TRBJ2-3; the match to TRBD2 covers 7 bases. Germline V CDR1 and CDR2: MNHEY, SMNVEV (reference sequence). V gave up 11 bases and J gave up 5 bases; unmatched junction bases: 16. This CDR3 comprises 15 residues. The CDR3, as DNA: TGTGCCCCGTGGGGACTAAATCCCCTCCTAGATACGCAGTATTTT. It encodes CAPWGLNPLLDTQYF.

This rearrangement joins TRBV5-8 to TRBJ1-1, with D perhaps TRBD1 (5 bases). V was cut by 0 bases and J by 2 bases, with 11 bases left in between. CDR1 is SGHTS and CDR2 is YDEGEE in the germline V gene. The CDR3 covers 15 residues. CDR3 protein: CASSLVGAPNTEAFF. The CDR3 DNA reads as TGTGCCAGCAGCTTGGTTGGGGCTCCTAACACTGAAGCTTTCTTT.

The rearrangement uses TRBV5-1 and TRBJ2-3; D is possibly TRBD2 (5 bases). The germline CDR1 and CDR2 sequences are SGHRS and YFSETQ. V was pared by 3 bases and J by 4 bases, with 9 bases between. CDR3 length: 13 residues. CDR3 coding DNA: TGCGCCAGCAGCTCCCCGGGGTCAGATACGCAGTATTTT. As protein: CASSSPGSDTQYF.

This chain uses TRBV5-1 with TRBJ2-3; TRBD2 might be the D (5 bases). Germline CDR1 reads SGHRS; CDR2 reads YFSETQ. The germline V and J ends were trimmed by 0 bases and 6 bases, with 11 bases remaining between them. The CDR3 runs to 14 residues. CDR3 nucleotide sequence: TGCGCCAGCAGCTTGGGGACGGGAAGGGATACGCAGTATTTT. It yields the protein CASSLGTGRDTQYF. The full variable domain, with the rest looked up from reference TRBV5-1 and TRBJ2-3, is KAGVTQTPRYLIKTRGQQVTLSCSPISGHRSVSWYQQTPGQGLQFLFEYFSETQRNKGNFPGRFSGRQFSNSRSEMNVSTLELGDSALYLCASSLGTGRDTQYFGPGTRLTVL.